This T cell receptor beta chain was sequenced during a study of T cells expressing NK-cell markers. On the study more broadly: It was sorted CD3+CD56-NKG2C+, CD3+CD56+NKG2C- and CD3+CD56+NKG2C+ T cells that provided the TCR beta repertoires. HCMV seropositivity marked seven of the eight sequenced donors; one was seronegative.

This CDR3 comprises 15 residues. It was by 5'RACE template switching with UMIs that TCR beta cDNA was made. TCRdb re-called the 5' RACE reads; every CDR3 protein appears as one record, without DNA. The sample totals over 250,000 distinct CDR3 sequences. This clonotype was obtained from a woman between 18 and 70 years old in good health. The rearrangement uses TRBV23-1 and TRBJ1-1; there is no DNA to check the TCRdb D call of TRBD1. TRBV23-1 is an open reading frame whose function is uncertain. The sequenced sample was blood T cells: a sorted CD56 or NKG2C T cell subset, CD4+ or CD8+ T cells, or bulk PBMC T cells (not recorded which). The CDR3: CASSHGPGLNTEAFF.